What follows are 10 T cell receptor beta chains derived from one specimen sequenced in a study of blood T cell repertoires in COVID-19 (dated by TCRdb to 2018 to 2021). The library was prepared using the immunoSEQ multiplex PCR assay. Imported from immuneACCESS, the table was reduced by TCRdb to in-frame sequences with V and J called. These copies leave out some clones; in studies compared against another copy, an unresolved V gene accounts for under half, and the cause of the remainder is not known. Here the sample has 150,000 or so clones; about 74% occur a single time. Of the sample, around 3% is held by the ten largest clones. Sequenced: peripheral blood. The receptors were sampled from a woman aged 80 or over with acute or convalescent COVID-19.

The rearrangement uses TRBV19 and TRBJ1-2, with D hard to call. In germline, CDR1 is LNHDA, CDR2 SQIVND (reference sequence). V gave up 5 bases and J gave up 6 bases, with 7 bases separating them. This CDR3 contains 11 residues. The CDR3 DNA reads as TGTGCCAGTAGTGCGGGGAATGGCTACACCTTC. This encodes CASSAGNGYTF.

V and J are TRBV5-3 and TRBJ2-1; 9 nucleotides align to TRBD2. Being an ORF, TRBV5-3 has a function that is uncertain. This CDR3 has 15 residues. The V gene end was trimmed by 3 bases and the J gene end by 9 bases; junction bases not matched to a gene: 10. The CDR3 coding sequence is TGTGCCAGAAGCTCCTCGGTAGCGGGAGTCCGTGAGCAGTTCTTC. As protein: CARSSSVAGVREQFF.

The chain links TRBV6-1 to TRBJ2-5; TRBD2 might be the D (6 bases). Germline lookup yields CDR1 MNHNS and CDR2 SASEGT. The CDR3 length is 14 residues. Trimming took off 7 bases at V and 5 bases at J, with 17 bases between the two ends. The CDR3 DNA is TGTGCCAGCACCAACCGCCCGGAGGGGGAGACCCAGTACTTC. The encoded protein is CASTNRPEGETQYF.

The V call is TRBV6-5, the J call TRBJ1-5; 7 nucleotides match TRBD1. V trimming: 5 bases; J trimming: 4 bases; junction bases outside the gene matches: 8. CDR1 and CDR2 (germline): MNHEY, SVGAGI. This CDR3 has 15 residues. The CDR3 DNA reads TGTGCCAGCAGTCCGACAGGGCGCCCAAATCAGCCCCAGCATTTT. The encoded protein is CASSPTGRPNQPQHF.

The chain uses TRBV6-6 and TRBJ2-2; D may be TRBD2 (7 bases). The length of the CDR3 is 12 residues. V lost 8 bases and J 6 bases, leaving 10 bases between the germline ends. Germline V gene sequence: CDR1 MNHNY, CDR2 SVGAGI (reference sequence). DNA of the CDR3: TGTGCCAGCGCGGGGGCCGCCGGGGAGCTGTTTTTT. This encodes CASAGAAGELFF.

V is TRBV10-3 and J is TRBJ2-7; 9 bases align to TRBD2. CDR3 length: 15 residues. J was trimmed by 2 bases and V by 6 bases; bases with no gene match: 8. Germline CDR1 is ENHRY and CDR2 is SYGVKD. For the CDR3, the DNA is TGTGCCATCAGGATCACTAGCGGGCATACCTACGAGCAGTACTTC. It translates to CAIRITSGHTYEQYF.

This clone was detected only once. J is TRBJ2-2 and V is TRBV10-1, with a tentative D call TRBD1 (6 bases). The CDR3 length is 15 residues. Between the trimmed V and J ends, which lost 3 bases and 1 base, there was a span of 9 bases. CDR1 and CDR2 (germline): WNHNN, SYGVQD (reference sequence). Here the CDR3 DNA reads TGCGCCAGCAGTGAAGGACAGTTGAACACCGGGGAGCTGTTTTTT. It yields the protein CASSEGQLNTGELFF.

The CDR3 spells CASSYSGSLSGNTIYF. The CDR3 nucleotides read TGTGCCAGCAGTTACTCAGGCTCCTTGTCTGGAAACACCATATATTTT. The chain carries TRBV27 and TRBJ1-3; unclear D gene. This CDR3 is 16 amino acids long. Germline CDR1 and CDR2: MNHEY and SMNVEV (reference sequence). Trimming removed 4 bases from V and 1 base from J, with 14 bases in between.

This sequence joins TRBV6-2 or TRBV6-3 and TRBJ1-1, with unresolved D. CDR1 and CDR2 from the germline V gene are MNHEY and SVGEGT. Trimming pared 6 bases from V and 0 bases from J, leaving 14 bases between. The CDR3 has 15 residues. The CDR3 region has the DNA TGTGCCAGCAGCCCCCTCACCGGTATGAACACTGAAGCTTTCTTT. Encoded protein: CASSPLTGMNTEAFF.

This chain's CDR3 is CASSPTRDEKLFF. The CDR3 region has the DNA TGTGCCAGCAGCCCCACCAGGGATGAAAAACTGTTTTTT. The chain has TRBV7-3 and TRBJ1-4; D might be TRBD1 (5 bases). There are 13 residues in the CDR3. Germline loops: CDR1 SGHTA, CDR2 FQGTGA. V gave up 5 bases and J gave up 6 bases, with 10 bases separating them.